One and the same sample provided the 16 T cell receptor beta chains below, sequenced in a study of control samples from healthy donors and cancer patients. Produced via immunoSEQ multiplex PCR; TCRdb's table is partial and in-frame only. This sample has around 86,000 clones, with 80% to 90% found just once. The specimen was PBMCs. Receptor source: a woman in her fifties or sixties with head and neck cancer.

The V call is TRBV27, the J call TRBJ2-3; D gene uncertain. This CDR3 spans 12 amino acids. V lost 3 bases to trimming and J lost 5 bases, with 6 bases between them. Germline V CDR1 and CDR2: MNHEY, SMNVEV (reference sequence). Written as DNA, the CDR3 is TGTGCCAGCAGTTTTGCCCGAGATACGCAGTATTTT. Amino acids: CASSFARDTQYF.

The chain joins TRBV28 to TRBJ2-1, with 10 bases matching TRBD1. This CDR3 is 17 amino acids long. Germline assignment: CDR1 MDHEN and CDR2 SYDVKM. Unmatched junction bases numbered 11, after V lost 2 bases and J lost 7 bases. Here the CDR3 DNA reads TGTGCCAGCAGTTTACCGTTACCGGGACAGGGGACGAATGAGCAGTTCTTC. Translation gives CASSLPLPGQGTNEQFF.

V is TRBV12-3 or TRBV12-4 and J is TRBJ2-2; no definite D call. Trimming shortened V by 5 bases and J by 5 bases, and 9 bases separated the two germline ends. CDR3 length equals 13 residues. CDR3 amino acids: CASSRVGTGELFF. The DNA for the CDR3 is TGTGCCAGCAGTCGGGTGGGAACCGGGGAGCTGTTTTTT.

The genes are TRBV5-6 and TRBJ2-7, with D possibly being TRBD1 (5 bases). The CDR3 is 14 residues long. Germline lookup yields CDR1 SGHDT and CDR2 YYEEEE. Trimming took off 0 bases at V and 4 bases at J, with 11 bases between the two ends. CDR3 DNA sequence: TGTGCCAGCAGCTTGGGGCAGGGTCGATACGAGCAGTACTTC. It specifies CASSLGQGRYEQYF.

The rearrangement joins TRBV14 to TRBJ2-3, with TRBD2 matching over 8 bases. CDR1 and CDR2 (germline): SGHDN, FVKESK. V shed 0 bases, J shed 2 bases, and the junction held 7 bases outside the gene matches. This CDR3 is built from 17 residues. In DNA, the CDR3 is TGTGCCAGCAGCCAAGACCTAGCGGGTCCCTCCACAGATACGCAGTATTTT. Translation: CASSQDLAGPSTDTQYF.

The chain joins TRBV27 to TRBJ1-1; D possibly corresponds to TRBD1 (5 bases). The CDR3 runs to 17 residues. With 5 bases removed from V and 3 bases from J, the gap between germline ends came to 22 bases. Germline V gene sequence: CDR1 MNHEY, CDR2 SMNVEV (reference sequence). CDR3 sequence: CASSPSPSQGFHTEAFF. The DNA of the CDR3 is TGTGCCAGCAGTCCCTCCCCCTCGCAGGGTTTCCACACTGAAGCTTTCTTT.

This chain connects TRBV5-4 to TRBJ2-7; 9 bases align to TRBD1. CDR3 length equals 14 residues. J was trimmed by 5 bases and V by 4 bases; bases with no gene match: 7. The germline V gene has CDR1 SGHNT and CDR2 YYREEE (reference sequence). The CDR3 reads CASSRTGTGHEQYF. CDR3 sequence (DNA): TGTGCCAGCAGCCGGACCGGGACAGGGCACGAGCAGTACTTC. The entire variable domain, with the rest obtained from reference TRBV5-4 and TRBJ2-7, is as follows: ETGVTQSPTHLIKTRGQQVTLRCSSQSGHNTVSWYQQALGQGPQFIFQYYREEENGRGNFPPRFSGLQFPNYSSELNVNALELDDSALYLCASSRTGTGHEQYFGPGTRLTVT.

This sequence joins TRBV3-1 (or the pseudogene TRBV3-2) and TRBJ2-1; the D is unclear. Germline V gene data show CDR1 as LGHDT and CDR2 as YNNKEL (reference sequence). This CDR3 has 13 amino acids. V dropped 0 bases and J dropped 4 bases, with 4 bases sitting between them. The CDR3 here is CASSQDRYNEQFF. CDR3 in DNA: TGTGCCAGCAGCCAAGACCGATACAATGAGCAGTTCTTC.

The chain joins TRBV18 to TRBJ1-1; tentative D call: TRBD1 (6 bases). The CDR3 loop spans 13 amino acids. V lost 2 bases and J lost 2, with 6 bases in between. CDR1 KGHSH and CDR2 LQKENI come from the germline V gene. CDR3 residues: CASSPGTNTEAFF. The CDR3 region has the DNA TGTGCCAGCTCACCAGGGACAAACACTGAAGCTTTCTTT.

This chain connects TRBV3-1 (or the pseudogene TRBV3-2) to TRBJ2-1; D may correspond to TRBD1 or TRBD2 (5 bases each). This CDR3 is 13 amino acids long. Trimming shortened V by 1 base and J by 13 bases, and 14 bases separated the two germline ends. Germline V gene sequence: CDR1 LGHDT, CDR2 YNNKEL (reference sequence). The chain's CDR3 is CASSQVSGAGQFF. In DNA, the CDR3 is TGTGCCAGCAGCCAAGTTAGTGGGGCGGGTCAGTTCTTC.

CDR3 amino acids: CASSLRSSGRSLAYEQYF. Written as DNA, the CDR3 is TGTGCCAGCAGTTTGAGGTCTAGCGGGAGGTCTTTAGCCTACGAGCAGTACTTC. The rearrangement links TRBV27 to TRBJ2-7; 11 positions match TRBD2. Germline lookup yields CDR1 MNHEY and CDR2 SMNVEV (reference sequence). V was pared by 3 bases and J by 2 bases, with 12 bases of the junction left unmatched. This CDR3 spans 18 amino acids.

Only one count was recorded for this clone. The chain employs TRBV7-9 and TRBJ1-2; 9 nucleotides align to TRBD1. The V segment lost 5 bases and the J segment 7 bases; nucleotides outside the gene matches: 11. The CDR3 totals 15 residues. In germline, CDR1 is SEHNR, CDR2 FQNEAQ (reference sequence). This chain's CDR3 is CASSPSYRGLAGYTF. CDR3 bases: TGTGCCAGCAGCCCCTCATACAGGGGGCTAGCTGGCTACACCTTC.

To note about this clone: Other nucleotide sequences in the sample specify the same CDR3. The genes are TRBV7-9 and TRBJ2-5; 7 positions agree with TRBD1. V lost 3 bases to trimming and J lost 1 base; unmatched junction nucleotides: 2. Germline CDR1 and CDR2: SEHNR and FQNEAQ (reference sequence). This CDR3 region has 14 residues. CDR3 in amino acids: CASSLGTAQETQYF. The CDR3, as DNA: TGTGCCAGCAGCTTGGGGACAGCCCAAGAGACCCAGTACTTC.

The CDR3: CASSLEGPEAFF. CDR3 nucleotide sequence: TGTGCCAGCAGTCTCGAGGGACCTGAAGCTTTCTTT. This chain links TRBV6-6 with TRBJ1-1, with D possibly being TRBD1 (5 bases). Germline V gene sequence: CDR1 MNHNY, CDR2 SVGAGI (reference sequence). This CDR3 is built from 12 residues. The ends were cut back, 5 bases at V and 6 bases at J, with 10 bases in the middle.

Note on this clone: Germline and junction disagree at one end, which may indicate a read error. V is TRBV7-7 and J is TRBJ2-2; 8 bases agree with TRBD1. Germline assignment: CDR1 SSHAT and CDR2 FNYEAQ (reference sequence). CDR3 size: 13 residues. The CDR3: CASSSGGVGELFF. CDR3 bases: TGTGCTAGCAGCTCAGGGGGCGTCGGGGAGCTGTTTTTT.

This sequence joins TRBV3-1 (or the pseudogene TRBV3-2) and TRBJ2-5, with D uncertain. The ends were cut back, 5 bases at V and 3 bases at J, with 25 bases in the middle. Germline loops: CDR1 LGHDT, CDR2 YNNKEL (reference sequence). There are 18 residues in the CDR3. The CDR3 loop reads CASSSGSRFSRYKETQYF. The CDR3 region has the DNA TGTGCCAGCAGCTCGGGCTCGCGCTTTTCACGGTACAAAGAGACCCAGTACTTC.